The rows below give T cell receptor beta chains drawn from one sample of a study of blood T cell repertoires in COVID-19. The data were produced by immunoSEQ multiplex PCR, yet TCRdb's version contains in-frame clones alone and is incomplete. The sample lists around 180,000 clones, 86% occurring once. Specimen: peripheral blood. These receptors came from a man between 65 and 85 years old with active or convalescent COVID-19. The CDR3 runs from the conserved cysteine through the conserved F or W. A D gene is named only where the DNA matches it firmly. Not all rows give a size; the values are once, few, many and, for expanded clones, a class.

V: TRBV7-2; J: TRBJ1-1; D: -; size: -; DNA: TGTGCCAGCAGCTTAAGAGGACTGTATGAGTCAGCTTTCTTT; CDR3: CASSLRGLYESAFF
V: TRBV7-3; J: TRBJ2-1; D: -; size: -; DNA: TGTGCCAGCGGGAGAGACTCCTACAATGAGCAGTTCTTC; CDR3: CASGRDSYNEQFF
V: TRBV7-2; J: TRBJ2-4; D: -; size: -; DNA: TGTGCCAGCAGCCCGAATCAGGGTGACATTCAGTACTTC; CDR3: CASSPNQGDIQYF
V: TRBV19; J: TRBJ2-7; D: TRBD1; size: -; DNA: TGTGCCAGTAGTACCGACAGGGATCCCTACGAGCAGTACTTC; CDR3: CASSTDRDPYEQYF
V: TRBV28; J: TRBJ1-2; D: -; size: -; DNA: TGTGCCAGCAGTTTAGGGGGGGACCCCCTCTATGGCTACACCTTC; CDR3: CASSLGGDPLYGYTF
V: TRBV2; J: TRBJ1-1; D: TRBD1; size: few; DNA: TGTGCCAGCACCCTAAGACAGGGAAGCACTGAAGCTTTCTTT; CDR3: CASTLRQGSTEAFF
V: TRBV7-8; J: TRBJ1-2; D: TRBD1; size: -; DNA: TGTGCCAGCAGCCTGGACAGGGGGGATTCCTTTTATGGCTACACCTTC; CDR3: CASSLDRGDSFYGYTF
V: TRBV15; J: TRBJ1-2; D: -; size: -; DNA: TGTGCCACCAGCGGGAGTCTCGGTAACTATGGCTACACCTTC; CDR3: CATSGSLGNYGYTF
V: TRBV13; J: TRBJ1-2; D: TRBD1; size: -; DNA: TGTGCCAGCAGCCACCGGTCCCGGGGGCGACAGGGGAGCCTTGGCTACACCTTC; CDR3: CASSHRSRGRQGSLGYTF
V: TRBV3-1/TRBV3-2; J: TRBJ2-2; D: TRBD1; size: -; DNA: TGTGCCAGCAGCCTAGGACAGGCGCGCACCGGGGAGCTGTTTTTT; CDR3: CASSLGQARTGELFF
V: TRBV3-1/TRBV3-2; J: TRBJ2-7; D: -; size: few; DNA: TGTGCCAGCGCTAGTACCTACGAGCAGTACTTC; CDR3: CASASTYEQYF
V: TRBV6-5; J: TRBJ2-1; D: -; size: -; DNA: TGTGCCAGCAGTTACTCGAAACAGGGAGACAATGAGCAGTTCTTC; CDR3: CASSYSKQGDNEQFF
V: TRBV28; J: TRBJ1-2; D: -; size: -; DNA: TGTGCCAGCAGCCTGCCGGGGTATGGCTACACCTTC; CDR3: CASSLPGYGYTF
V: TRBV4-3; J: TRBJ1-4; D: TRBD1; size: -; DNA: TGCGCCAGCAGCCGTACAGGACAGGCGGAAAAACTGTTTTTT; CDR3: CASSRTGQAEKLFF
V: TRBV4-3; J: TRBJ1-1; D: TRBD1; size: few; DNA: TGCGCCAGCAGCCAAGATGGGCTAGGACAGGGGTATTTGAACACTGAAGCTTTCTTT; CDR3: CASSQDGLGQGYLNTEAFF
V: TRBV27; J: TRBJ1-1; D: -; size: -; DNA: TGTGCCAGCAGTTTACGGGGTTTACTTAACACTGAAGCTTTCTTT; CDR3: CASSLRGLLNTEAFF
V: TRBV5-1; J: TRBJ1-2; D: -; size: -; DNA: TGCGCCAGCAGCCCGACGACAGGCGGCTATGGCTACACCTTC; CDR3: CASSPTTGGYGYTF
V: TRBV9; J: TRBJ2-7; D: TRBD1; size: -; DNA: TGTGCCAGCAGCGTTACGACAGGGTTAAACGAGCAGTACTTC; CDR3: CASSVTTGLNEQYF
V: TRBV30; J: TRBJ1-2; D: TRBD1; size: -; DNA: TGTGCCTGGAGTCCCCAGGGGGGAACTTATGGCTACACCTTC; CDR3: CAWSPQGGTYGYTF
V: TRBV28; J: TRBJ2-7; D: TRBD1; size: -; DNA: TGTGCCAGCAGCACCGGGACAGTGATGGCATACGAGCAGTACTTC; CDR3: CASSTGTVMAYEQYF
V: TRBV7-8; J: TRBJ1-2; D: -; size: -; DNA: TGTGCCAGCAGCCCAGGTGGGGCAGGGCGGGGCTACACCTTC; CDR3: CASSPGGAGRGYTF
V: TRBV12-3/TRBV12-4; J: TRBJ2-7; D: -; size: -; DNA: TGTGCCAGCAGTTTCAGGGGACACGAGCAGTACTTC; CDR3: CASSFRGHEQYF
V: TRBV15; J: TRBJ1-1; D: -; size: -; DNA: TGTGCCACCAGCAGAGATCAGGGGTCTATAACTGAAGCTTTCTTT; CDR3: CATSRDQGSITEAFF
V: TRBV7-2; J: TRBJ1-5; D: -; size: once; DNA: TGTGCCAGCAGCTTGAGCCTCAATCAGCCCCAGCATTTT; CDR3: CASSLSLNQPQHF
V: TRBV7-9; J: TRBJ1-6; D: TRBD1; size: -; DNA: TGTGCCAGCAGCTCGACAGGGTATTCACCCCTCCACTTT; CDR3: CASSSTGYSPLHF
V: TRBV7-9; J: TRBJ1-2; D: -; size: -; DNA: TGTGCCAGCAGCCCACCTAGGGAAAGGACATCTAACTATGGCTACACCTTC; CDR3: CASSPPRERTSNYGYTF
V: TRBV11-2; J: TRBJ1-1; D: TRBD1; size: -; DNA: TGTGCCAGCAGCTTAATTACAGGGGTAAACACTGAAGCTTTCTTT; CDR3: CASSLITGVNTEAFF
V: TRBV2; J: TRBJ1-1; D: TRBD1; size: -; DNA: TGTGCCAGCAGCCCCCAGGGGGCGCTTGAAGCTTTCTTT; CDR3: CASSPQGALEAFF
V: TRBV9; J: TRBJ2-7; D: TRBD2; size: -; DNA: TGTGCCAGCAGCGTAGCGGGACTAAGCTCCTACGAGCAGTACTTC; CDR3: CASSVAGLSSYEQYF
V: TRBV12-3/TRBV12-4; J: TRBJ2-7; D: TRBD1; size: few; DNA: TGTGCCAGCAGCCCGGGACAGCTCTACGAGCAGTACTTC; CDR3: CASSPGQLYEQYF
V: TRBV2; J: TRBJ1-4; D: TRBD1; size: -; DNA: TGTGCCAGCAGTGGGACAGGGGGACCCCCAGGAAAACTGTTTTTT; CDR3: CASSGTGGPPGKLFF
V: TRBV27; J: TRBJ2-1; D: -; size: -; DNA: TGTGCCAGCAGTCGCTCCGGGATCAACCCCTACAATGAGCAGTTCTTC; CDR3: CASSRSGINPYNEQFF
V: TRBV29-1; J: TRBJ1-4; D: -; size: -; DNA: TGCAGCGTTGAGTCGGGAGTCAGTGCGAGTCCCGAAAAACTGTTTTTT; CDR3: CSVESGVSASPEKLFF
V: TRBV5-1; J: TRBJ2-1; D: TRBD1; size: -; DNA: TGCGCCAGCAGCCCAGACAGGGATTTCCCAGCCTACCCCCTCAAAGAGCAGTTCTTC; CDR3: CASSPDRDFPAYPLKEQFF
V: TRBV15; J: TRBJ1-6; D: -; size: -; DNA: TGTGCCACCAGCCCCGGGGGGACTAATTCACCCCTCCACTTT; CDR3: CATSPGGTNSPLHF
V: TRBV28; J: TRBJ1-5; D: TRBD1; size: -; DNA: TGTGCCAGCAGTTTTCAAGGACAGGGAGTCCTCAATCAGCCCCAGCATTTT; CDR3: CASSFQGQGVLNQPQHF
V: TRBV6-6; J: TRBJ1-1; D: -; size: -; DNA: TGTGCCAGCAGTTACTCAGCCCAGGGTGCGACTCTTGAAGCTTTCTTT; CDR3: CASSYSAQGATLEAFF
V: TRBV9; J: TRBJ1-1; D: TRBD1; size: few; DNA: TGTGCCAGCAGCGCGACAGGGGCGAACACTGAAGCTTTCTTT; CDR3: CASSATGANTEAFF
V: TRBV7-2; J: TRBJ1-1; D: -; size: -; DNA: TGTGCCAGCAGCTTAATTCAGGGGAGCGCTTTCTTT; CDR3: CASSLIQGSAFF
V: TRBV4-3; J: TRBJ1-1; D: TRBD1; size: -; DNA: TGCGCCAGCAGCCAAGATTTGGGGACAGTCCACGTCGGAGCTTTCTTT; CDR3: CASSQDLGTVHVGAFF